The clone carrying this T cell receptor (beta chain) was recorded many times. CDR1 and CDR2 (germline): KGHDR, SFDVKD. CDR3 size: 16 residues. V was pared by 4 bases and J by 4 bases, with 4 bases of the junction left unmatched. TCRdb re-called the RT-PCR reads with MiXCR, one entry per CDR3 protein. The table shows more than 550,000 distinct CDR3 sequences, with 14% occurring only once. This chain connects TRBV24-1 to TRBJ2-2, with 11 bases lining up with TRBD1. The receptor was derived from a female donor in good health, serving as a healthy control. The specimen was memory CD4+ T cells from blood. The CDR3 DNA sequence: TGTGCCACCAGTGACTGGACAGGGGGCACCACCGGGGAGCTGTTTTTT. It is translated as CATSDWTGGTTGELFF.